Here is one TCR beta chain with its context. The antigen is undetermined. The sample comes from a study of beta chain features in type 1 diabetes. General observations from the study: The study found moderately but significantly shorter TCRB CDR3s in all four CD4+ subsets of Type 1 diabetes patients.

A CD45RO/CCR7/CD25/CD127/CD95/CD27 panel sorted naive, central memory, regulatory and stem cell-like memory CD4+ cells. Reverse transcription of all isolated RNA meant that expressed TCRB transcripts were sequenced. Repertoires were generated with immunoSEQ multiplex PCR, while TCRdb's copy carries only in-frame clones and drops some. The table records approximately 600,000 clones, over 10% of them present only once. The CDR3 has 15 amino acids. V shed 0 bases and J shed 7 bases, with 13 bases lying between them. From germline, CDR1 is MGHDK and CDR2 SYGVNS. The origin of this receptor is a man aged 30-40 years with type 1 diabetes. The specimen was naive CD4+ T cells from blood. This sequence joins TRBV25-1 and TRBJ1-5; D is undetermined. The CDR3 DNA follows: TGTGCCAGCAGTGAATATGGCGGAGGAAACCAGCCCCAGCATTTT. Its protein product is CASSEYGGGNQPQHF.